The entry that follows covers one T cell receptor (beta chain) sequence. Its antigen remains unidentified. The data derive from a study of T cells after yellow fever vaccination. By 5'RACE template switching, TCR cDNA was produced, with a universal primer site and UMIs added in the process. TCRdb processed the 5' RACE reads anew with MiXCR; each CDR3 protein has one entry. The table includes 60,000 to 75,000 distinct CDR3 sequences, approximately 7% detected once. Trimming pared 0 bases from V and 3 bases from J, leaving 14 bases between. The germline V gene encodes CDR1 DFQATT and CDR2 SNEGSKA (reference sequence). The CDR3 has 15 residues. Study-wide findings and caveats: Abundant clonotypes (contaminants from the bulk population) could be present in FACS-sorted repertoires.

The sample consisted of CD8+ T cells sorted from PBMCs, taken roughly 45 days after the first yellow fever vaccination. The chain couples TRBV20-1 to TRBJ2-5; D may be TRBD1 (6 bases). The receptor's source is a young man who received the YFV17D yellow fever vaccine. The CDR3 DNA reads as TGCAGTGCTAGAGATGGGGATAGGACAGAAGAGACCCAGTACTTC. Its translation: CSARDGDRTEETQYF.